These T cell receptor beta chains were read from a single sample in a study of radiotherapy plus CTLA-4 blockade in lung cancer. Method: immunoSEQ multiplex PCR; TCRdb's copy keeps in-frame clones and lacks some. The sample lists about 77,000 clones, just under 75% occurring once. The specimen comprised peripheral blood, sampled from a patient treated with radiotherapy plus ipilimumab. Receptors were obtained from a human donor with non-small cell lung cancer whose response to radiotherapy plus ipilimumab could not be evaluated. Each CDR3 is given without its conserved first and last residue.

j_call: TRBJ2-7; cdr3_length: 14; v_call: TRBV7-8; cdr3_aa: ASSLVWRGLNDEQY
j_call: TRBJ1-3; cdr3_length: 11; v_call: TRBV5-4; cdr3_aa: ASSRDSGNTIY
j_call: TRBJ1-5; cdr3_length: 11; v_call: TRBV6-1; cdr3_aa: ASVTGLNQPQH
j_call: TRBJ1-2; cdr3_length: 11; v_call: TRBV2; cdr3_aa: ASSQVTNYGYT
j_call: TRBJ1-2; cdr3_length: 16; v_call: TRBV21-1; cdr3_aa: ASSKHSPDRQTGEGYT
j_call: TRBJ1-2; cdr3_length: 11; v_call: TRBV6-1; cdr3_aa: ASSPTSVYGYT
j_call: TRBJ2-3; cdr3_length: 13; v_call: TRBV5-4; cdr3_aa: ASSFRGGGTDTQY
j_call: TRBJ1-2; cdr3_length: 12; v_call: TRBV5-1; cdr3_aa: ASSWTGGARGYT
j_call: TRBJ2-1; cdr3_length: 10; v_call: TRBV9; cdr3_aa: ASSVGSREQF
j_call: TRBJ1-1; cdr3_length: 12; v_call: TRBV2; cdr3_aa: ATKNDRENTEAF
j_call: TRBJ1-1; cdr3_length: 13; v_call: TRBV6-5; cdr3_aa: ASSYSGQGRTEAF
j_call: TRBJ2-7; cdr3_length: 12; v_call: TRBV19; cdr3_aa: ASSTDRGRYEQY
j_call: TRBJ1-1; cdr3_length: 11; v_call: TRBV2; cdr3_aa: ASIGDRNTEAF
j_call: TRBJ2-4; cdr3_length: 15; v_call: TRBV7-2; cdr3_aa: ASSTGGVQGRRNIQY
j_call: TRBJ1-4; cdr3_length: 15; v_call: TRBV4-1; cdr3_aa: ASSQVGAGLTNEKLF
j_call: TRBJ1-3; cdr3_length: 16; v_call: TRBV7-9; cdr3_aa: ASSPTLGQPISGNTIY